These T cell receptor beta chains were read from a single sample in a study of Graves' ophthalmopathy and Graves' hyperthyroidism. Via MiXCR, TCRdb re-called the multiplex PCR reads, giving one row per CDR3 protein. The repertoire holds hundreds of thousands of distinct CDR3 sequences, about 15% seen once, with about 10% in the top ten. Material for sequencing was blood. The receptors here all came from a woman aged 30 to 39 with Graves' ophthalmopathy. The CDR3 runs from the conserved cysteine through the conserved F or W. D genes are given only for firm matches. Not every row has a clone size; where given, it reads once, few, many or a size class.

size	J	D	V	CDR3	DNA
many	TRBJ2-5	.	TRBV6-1	CASSGAGRGETQYF	TGTGCCAGCAGTGGGGCGGGCCGGGGGGAGACCCAGTACTTC
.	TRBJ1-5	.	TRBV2	CASRPSGGGSNQPQHF	TGTGCCAGCAGACCCTCGGGGGGAGGGAGCAATCAGCCCCAGCATTTT
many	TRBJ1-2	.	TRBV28	CASSLWITIEADYGYTF	TGTGCCAGCAGTTTATGGATCACAATAGAAGCGGACTATGGCTACACCTTC
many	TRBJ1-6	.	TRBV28	CASSSSSPLHF	TGTGCCAGCAGTTCCAGTTCACCCCTCCACTTT
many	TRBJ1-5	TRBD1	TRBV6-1	CASSAGTGGPGRPQHF	TGTGCCAGCAGTGCCGGGACAGGGGGCCCGGGGAGGCCCCAGCATTTT
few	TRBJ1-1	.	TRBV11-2	CASSTSYRVLLTEAFF	TGTGCCAGCAGTACCTCTTACCGGGTCCTTTTAACTGAAGCTTTCTTT
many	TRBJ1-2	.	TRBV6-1	CASSEAGGDYGYTF	TGTGCCAGCAGTGAAGCCGGGGGGGACTATGGCTACACCTTC
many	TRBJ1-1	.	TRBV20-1	CSARDTGGWAEAFF	TGCAGTGCTAGAGATACCGGGGGGTGGGCTGAAGCTTTCTTT
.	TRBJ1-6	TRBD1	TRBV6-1	CASKRTGGSPLHF	TGTGCCAGTAAAAGGACAGGAGGTTCACCCCTCCACTTT
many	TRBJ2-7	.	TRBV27	CASSLKKGTYEQYF	TGTGCCAGCAGTCTCAAAAAGGGCACCTACGAGCAGTACTTC
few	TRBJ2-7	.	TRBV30	CAWSVFNGESYEQYF	TGTGCCTGGAGTGTATTTAACGGGGAATCCTACGAGCAGTACTTC
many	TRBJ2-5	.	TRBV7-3	CASSLMVGETQYF	TGTGCCAGCAGCTTAATGGTGGGGGAGACCCAGTACTTC
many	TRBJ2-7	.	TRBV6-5	CASSYHSDEQYF	TGTGCCAGCAGTTACCATTCAGACGAGCAGTACTTC
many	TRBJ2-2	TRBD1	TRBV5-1	CASSRDRGVANTGELFF	TGCGCCAGCAGCCGGGACAGGGGAGTTGCGAACACCGGGGAGCTGTTTTTT
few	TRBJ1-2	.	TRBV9	CASSSPTSLVLRGYTF	TGTGCCAGCAGCTCCCCGACAAGCCTGGTCCTTCGTGGCTACACCTTC
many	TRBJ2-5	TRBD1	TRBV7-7	CASSSPGTGETQYF	TGTGCTAGCAGCTCGCCCGGGACAGGGGAGACCCAGTACTTC
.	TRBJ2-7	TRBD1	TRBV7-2	CASSSRQGAYYEQYF	TGTGCCAGCAGTTCCCGACAGGGGGCTTACTACGAGCAGTACTTC
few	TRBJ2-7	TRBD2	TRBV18	CASSPPSGRAYEQYF	TGTGCCAGCTCACCACCGAGCGGGAGGGCCTACGAGCAGTACTTC
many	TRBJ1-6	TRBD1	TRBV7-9	CASSSHDHRGQASPLHF	TGTGCCAGCAGCTCCCACGACCACAGGGGGCAGGCTTCACCCCTCCACTTT
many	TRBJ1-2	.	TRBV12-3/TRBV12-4	CASTIGAKNGGYTF	TGTGCCAGCACTATCGGGGCTAAAAACGGCGGCTACACCTTC
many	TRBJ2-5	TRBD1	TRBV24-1	CATSDRTGLRGETQYF	TGTGCCACCAGTGACAGGACAGGCCTCAGGGGAGAGACCCAGTACTTC
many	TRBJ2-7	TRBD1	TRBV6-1	CASSLTRDRVFEQYF	TGTGCCAGCAGTCTTACCCGGGACAGGGTGTTCGAGCAGTACTTC
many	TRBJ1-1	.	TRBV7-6	CASSLSGSVWEKAFF	TGTGCCAGCAGCTTGAGTGGGAGCGTGTGGGAAAAAGCTTTCTTT
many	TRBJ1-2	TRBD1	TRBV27	CASSPRGYYGYTF	TGTGCCAGCAGTCCCAGGGGGTACTATGGCTACACCTTC
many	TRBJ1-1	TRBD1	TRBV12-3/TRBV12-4	CASSLSPGGFPEAFF	TGTGCCAGCAGTTTATCCCCAGGGGGTTTCCCTGAAGCTTTCTTT
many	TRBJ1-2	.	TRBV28	CASSPWRGHRGYTF	TGTGCCAGCAGCCCCTGGCGGGGGCACCGGGGCTACACCTTC
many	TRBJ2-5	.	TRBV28	CASSLIETQYF	TGTGCCAGCAGTTTAATAGAGACCCAGTACTTC
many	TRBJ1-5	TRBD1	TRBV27	CASSFTSTGVNQPQHF	TGTGCCAGCAGTTTCACCTCGACAGGGGTGAATCAGCCCCAGCATTTT
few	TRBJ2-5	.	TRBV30	CAWSPGQETQYF	TGTGCCTGGAGTCCGGGTCAAGAGACCCAGTACTTC
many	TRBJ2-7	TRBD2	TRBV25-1	CASSGSGSLNEQYF	TGTGCCAGCAGTGGCAGCGGGAGCCTTAACGAGCAGTACTTC
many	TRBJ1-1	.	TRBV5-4	CASSLPGTSNTEAFF	TGTGCCAGCAGCTTGCCAGGGACCTCCAACACTGAAGCTTTCTTT
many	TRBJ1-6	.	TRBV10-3	CAISEEQAGLYF	TGTGCCATCAGTGAGGAACAGGCGGGCCTCTACTTT
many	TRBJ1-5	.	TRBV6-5	CASSLEGGANQPQHF	TGTGCCAGCAGTTTGGAGGGGGGGGCTAATCAGCCCCAGCATTTT
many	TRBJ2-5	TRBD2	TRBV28	CASKIAGEGETQYF	TGTGCCAGCAAAATAGCGGGAGAGGGAGAGACCCAGTACTTC
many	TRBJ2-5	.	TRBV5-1	CASSPGKGQETQYF	TGCGCCAGCAGCCCTGGGAAGGGGCAGGAGACCCAGTACTTC
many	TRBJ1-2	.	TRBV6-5	CASSLPNDYGYTF	TGTGCCAGCAGTTTGCCAAACGACTATGGCTACACCTTC
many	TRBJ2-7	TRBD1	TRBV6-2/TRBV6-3	CASSYSPGQGGAYEQYF	TGTGCCAGCAGTTACTCACCCGGACAGGGAGGAGCCTACGAGCAGTACTTC
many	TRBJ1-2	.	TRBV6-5	CASGRAGNYGYTF	TGTGCCAGCGGACGGGCGGGGAACTATGGCTACACCTTC
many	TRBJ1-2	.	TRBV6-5	CASSYGGGYGYTF	TGTGCCAGCAGTTATGGGGGGGGATACGGCTACACCTTC
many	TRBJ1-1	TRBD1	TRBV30	CAWGQGQATEAFF	TGTGCCTGGGGACAGGGGCAGGCCACTGAAGCTTTCTTT
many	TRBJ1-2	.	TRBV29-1	CSVGGDYGYTF	TGCAGCGTTGGGGGGGATTATGGCTACACCTTC
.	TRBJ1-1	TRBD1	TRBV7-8	CASSPTRQGLGNTEAFF	TGTGCCAGCAGCCCCACCAGACAGGGGCTGGGGAACACTGAAGCTTTCTTT
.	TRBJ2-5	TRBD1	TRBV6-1	CASSDPGQGNGETQYF	TGTGCCAGCAGTGATCCGGGACAGGGTAACGGCGAGACCCAGTACTTC
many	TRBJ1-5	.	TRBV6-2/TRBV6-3	CASRHHSDSNQPQHF	TGTGCCAGCAGACACCACTCCGATAGCAATCAGCCCCAGCATTTT
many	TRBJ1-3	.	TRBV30	CAWNRGFGNTIYF	TGTGCCTGGAACCGGGGTTTTGGAAACACCATATATTTT
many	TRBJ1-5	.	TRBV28	CASWSRQDPLAQPQHF	TGTGCCAGCTGGTCTCGACAGGACCCTTTGGCCCAGCCCCAGCATTTT
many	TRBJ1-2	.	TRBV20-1	CSGGLGGYTF	TGCAGTGGGGGGCTCGGTGGCTACACCTTC
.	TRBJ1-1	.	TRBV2	CASSPTRGSNTEAFF	TGTGCCAGCAGTCCGACGAGGGGGTCGAACACTGAAGCTTTCTTT